This TCR beta chain was profiled in a study of cytomegalovirus exposure and HLA in healthy donors (dated by TCRdb to about 2017). About the full investigation: According to an earlier analysis of a few hundred of the donors, 150 million to 200 million T cells yielded 117 million unique TCR beta sequences and approximately 300 Gb of sequence data. Roughly 300 gigabases of sequencing data and around 85 million unique TCR sequences made up an early release that covered around 640 HLA-typed donors. Of the roughly 400 genotyped donors, 70% to 90% were placed in the genetic ancestry cluster associated with self-reported Caucasian donors. The study aimed to test whether signatures of past pathogen exposure could be identified by cataloging public T cell receptors. The study profiled the T cell repertoires of about 640 subjects by immunosequencing and related them to cytomegalovirus serostatus. Along with the roughly 700-subject first cohort, a separate validation cohort of over 90 different subjects was used. To predict cytomegalovirus infection status, the study combined high-throughput TCR immunosequencing, statistical association of individual TCRs with disease status, and machine learning. A later analysis re-analyzed previously published TCR beta repertoires from 666 donors and added high-resolution HLA genotyping to study TCR occurrence patterns. The later analysis used no new phenotypic data to find candidate immune exposures, relying instead on TCR beta sequences and their occurrence across donors. In an earlier analysis of 587 of the donors, high-throughput TCR beta sequencing was used to judge whether each TCR beta V gene segment behaved as functional or pseudogenic. Donor age, sex, ethnicity and CMV serostatus were collected together with the repertoire data. A later genetic analysis took genome-wide SNP genotypes for about three fifths of the roughly 700 donors and used that subset as a discovery cohort. Every repertoire in the discovery cohort had been generated on one and the same sequencing platform. Class I and class II HLA loci were covered by the typing at four-digit resolution. The number of typed donors differed by locus: about 629-630 for A, B, C, DRB1 and DQB1; 522 for DQA1; around 580 for DPA1; and roughly 450 for DPB1. Five DR-DQ haplotypes were handled as single units for association and clustering because linkage in the cohort was strong. Across about 370 genotyped donors of the cohort, an average of approximately 200,000 unique TCR beta nucleotide sequences per donor were sequenced, and roughly a sixth of those sequences were non-productive. Overall results and qualifications from the work: Several of the top co-occurrence clusters appeared to be linked to parvovirus B19, influenza, CMV and Epstein-Barr virus, according to a later analysis. In the study, about 150 TCR beta chains were listed as associated with cytomegalovirus. The 87-base-pair reads could not distinguish some IMGT-functional V segments, including TRBV6-2 and TRBV6-3, so those segments were excluded. In an earlier analysis of about 600 of the donors, most TCR beta V segments appeared in productive rearrangements about 90% or about 30% of the time, broadly matching IMGT annotations. Assigning TCR associations to individual alleles was difficult when HLA alleles, especially DR and DQ, strongly co-occurred. V-gene and J-gene trimming of TCR beta chains was associated with a missense DCLRE1C variant in a later genetic analysis, and the association was replicated in an independent cohort. Compared with equally common non-associated chains, HLA-associated TCR beta chains in a later analysis were more clonally expanded and had lower generation probabilities. Sequencing depth was assumed to be roughly uniform across donors in the presence/absence analyses, though that assumption may not hold. In a later analysis, TCR association rates were found to vary across HLA loci, with the most associated TCRs seen for DRB1 alleles and the fewest for HLA-C alleles. A further reported finding was that TCR beta sequences accurately predicted the HLA-A and HLA-B alleles for most subjects in the first cohort. In a later genetic analysis, fewer N-insertions in productive TCRs were reported among donors in an Asian-associated ancestry cluster than the roughly 700-donor mean. Over 15 rarely observed V segments, including chromosome 9 orphons, were excluded from the earlier analysis of about 600 of the donors because counts were too low. The authors suggested that the approach could potentially be extended to other disease states and immunological phenotypes. In vitro tests confirmed that three of the cytomegalovirus-associated TCR beta chains recognize cytomegalovirus antigens. A group of highly shared sequence variants was considered likely to be a technical artifact of the sequencing pipeline. Because HLA typing was missing for some donors at each locus, association tests included only the typed subset. Linkage disequilibrium might explain the correlated functional status among segregating V segments, but an unknown experimental factor could not be ruled out. The only immune exposure information available for the cohort was CMV serostatus. While some public TCRs were present in many individuals, most TCR sequences turned up only very rarely across donors. A later analysis found that most CMV-associated TCR beta chains appeared HLA-restricted, with HLA associations seemingly driven largely by CMV exposure. Only TCR beta chains were sequenced in this cohort, and the absence of alpha or paired-chain data limited detectable features. The classifier was reported to diagnose cytomegalovirus status with high specificity and sensitivity in both the original and validation cohorts. A later analysis associated approximately 17,000 TCR beta sequences with specific HLA alleles at a false discovery rate of 0.05.

The CDR3 goes from the cysteine to the phenylalanine over 15 residues. Only CDR3 DNA is held: 45 bases, read in frame from base 1. CDR1 and CDR2, per the germline V gene, are SGHAT and FQNNGV. The junction shows trimming of 3 bases on V and 11 bases on J, and the gene matches do not reach 14 bases of it. The library was prepared using the immunoSEQ multiplex PCR assay. A mixture of 60 forward primers for TCR Vbeta segments and 13 reverse primers for TCR Jbeta segments was used in the multiplex PCR. A multiplex PCR assay on genomic DNA amplified the CDR3 region of rearranged TCR beta genes. The amplified TCR beta libraries were sequenced on the Illumina HiSeq System as 87-base-pair reads. The source study handled its data this way. Across the 670 or so repertoires, a later analysis counted some 81 million unique TCR beta chains, 8.5 million to 12 million of which were shared by at least two donors. To remove PCR and sequencing errors, raw reads were error-corrected and collapsed into unique sequences using a nearest-neighbor algorithm that merged closely related sequences. To assign V, D and J gene segments, CDR3 sequences were aligned to IMGT reference sequences. For a sequence to be retained, a match of at least six nucleotides was required to both a V gene segment and a J gene segment. A rearrangement counted as productive if the CDR3 had no stop codons and remained in frame with V and J, and every other rearrangement counted as non-productive. Following IMGT convention, CDR3 was defined as the stretch from the second conserved V-encoded cysteine to the conserved J-encoded phenylalanine. The earlier analysis of more than 450 of the donors excluded sequences that lacked an unambiguous match to a single V gene segment. In an earlier analysis of 450 to 700 of the donors, V segments were called functional above 56.7% productive rearrangements and were called segregating when the between-donor standard deviation exceeded 5%. To diagnose cytomegalovirus status from the catalog of TCR beta chain sequences, a statistical classification framework was built. V and J gene assignment, in a later analysis, came from comparing TCR nucleotide sequences with IMGT/GENE-DB human TR gene sequences. The TCRdist pipeline was used in a later analysis to assign CDR3 sequences and most-parsimonious VDJ recombination scenarios. In a later analysis, every TCR beta chain was defined by the combination of its CDR3 amino acid sequence and its V-gene family, and reads without a unique V-gene family were dropped. A later analysis removed roughly 590 highly shared, low-generation-probability nucleotide sequences to deal with suspected cross-contamination and a sequencing artifact. In a later analysis, a clonal expansion index for each public chain was calculated from normalized within-repertoire ranks of inferred template counts. A later analysis computed generation probabilities with a VDJ recombination model fitted to out-of-frame rearrangements, and checked the results against IGoR. In a later analysis, TCR-TCR, TCR-HLA and TCR-CMV co-occurrence was scored with hypergeometric tests, and a repertoire-size bias correction was applied to TCR pairs. To estimate false discovery rates, a later analysis permuted the HLA or CMV assignments 20 times. A later analysis grouped co-occurring TCRs with DBSCAN, adding TCRdist sequence similarity when clustering within HLA-allele-positive subsets. Co-occurrence clustering excluded repertoires with fewer than 30,000 or more than 120,000 public chains, plus five with anomalous nucleotide sharing. In its TCRdb copy, this immuneACCESS table keeps in-frame sequences only and misses some clones. Where compared with another copy, unresolved V genes explain less than half of these, and the others have no known cause. The V and J calls and clone size are taken from that table; D and trimming were inferred from the DNA. Present in this sample are under 150,000 clones, approximately 86% of which were seen just once. The ten largest make up 1.5% to 2% of the sample.

The cohort was made up of several hundred healthy bone marrow donors. All cohort members were sampled while nominally healthy, although unrecorded immune exposures were likely present. The donor was CMV seronegative and belonged to the group of several hundred seronegative cohort members. A peripheral blood sample was provided by each donor, and peripheral blood mononuclear cells were used for TCR beta sequencing. Genomic DNA was extracted from the blood cell samples with the Qiagen DNeasy Blood Extraction Kit. About this clone itself: The specificity of this receptor is unknown. No base-level quality is on record; no much larger clone is a single base apart.

Sequences were obtained from PBMCs. The receptor comes from a boy aged 5-17 years in good health and CMV-seronegative. This chain joins TRBV11-2 to TRBJ1-1; 8 junctional bases match TRBD1. The CDR3 region: CASSLQGAVDYRAFF. Read as DNA, the sequence is TGTGCCAGCAGCTTGCAGGGGGCGGTAGATTACAGGGCTTTCTTT. Joined to the reference TRBV11-2 and TRBJ1-1 proteins, this CDR3 gives the full variable domain: EAGVAQSPRYKIIEKRQSVAFWCNPISGHATLYWYQQILGQGPKLLIQFQNNGVVDDSQLPKDRFSAERLKGVDSTLKIQPAKLEDSAVYLCASSLQGAVDYRAFFGQGTRLTVV.